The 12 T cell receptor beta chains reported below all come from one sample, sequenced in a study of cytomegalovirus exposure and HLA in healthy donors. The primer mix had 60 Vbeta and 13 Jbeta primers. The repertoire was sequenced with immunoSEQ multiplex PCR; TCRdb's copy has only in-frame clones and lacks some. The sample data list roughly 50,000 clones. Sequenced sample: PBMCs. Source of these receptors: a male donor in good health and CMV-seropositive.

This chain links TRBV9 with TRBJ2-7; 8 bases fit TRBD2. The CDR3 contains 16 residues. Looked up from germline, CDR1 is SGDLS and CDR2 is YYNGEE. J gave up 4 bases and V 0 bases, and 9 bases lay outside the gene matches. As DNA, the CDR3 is TGTGCCAGCAGCGTAGGGGCCGGGACTAGTGGGTACGAGCAGTACTTC. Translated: CASSVGAGTSGYEQYF.

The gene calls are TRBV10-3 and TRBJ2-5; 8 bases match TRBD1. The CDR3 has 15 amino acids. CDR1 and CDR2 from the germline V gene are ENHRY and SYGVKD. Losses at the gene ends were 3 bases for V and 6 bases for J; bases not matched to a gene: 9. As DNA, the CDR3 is TGTGCCATCAGTGAATGGAGACAGGGGCGGAAGACCCAGTACTTC. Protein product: CAISEWRQGRKTQYF.

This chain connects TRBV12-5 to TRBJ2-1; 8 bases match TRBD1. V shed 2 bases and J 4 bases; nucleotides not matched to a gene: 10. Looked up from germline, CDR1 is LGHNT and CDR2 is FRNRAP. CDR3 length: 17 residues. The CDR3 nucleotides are TGTGCTAGTGGTTTGCCGACAGGGGAATTTGGTTACAATGAGCAGTTCTTC. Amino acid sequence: CASGLPTGEFGYNEQFF.

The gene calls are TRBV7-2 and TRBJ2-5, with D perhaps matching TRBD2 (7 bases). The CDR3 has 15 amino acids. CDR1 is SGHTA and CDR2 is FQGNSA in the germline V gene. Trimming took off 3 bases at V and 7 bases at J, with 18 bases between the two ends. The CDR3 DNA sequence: TGTGCCAGCAGCTTTGTGAGGGAGGGGGGATGGACCCAGTACTTC. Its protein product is CASSFVREGGWTQYF.

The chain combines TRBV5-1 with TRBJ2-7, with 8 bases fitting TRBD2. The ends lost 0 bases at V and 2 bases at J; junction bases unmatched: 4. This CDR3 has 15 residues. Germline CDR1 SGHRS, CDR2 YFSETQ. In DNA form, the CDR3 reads TGCGCCAGCAGCTTGGGCGGGGGGCCAACCTACGAGCAGTACTTC. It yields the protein CASSLGGGPTYEQYF.

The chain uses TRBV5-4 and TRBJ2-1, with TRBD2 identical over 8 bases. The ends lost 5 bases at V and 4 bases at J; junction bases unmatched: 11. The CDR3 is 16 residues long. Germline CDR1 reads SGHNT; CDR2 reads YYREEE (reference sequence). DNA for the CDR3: TGTGCCAGCAGACTGGACCTAGCGGGCGCTTACAATGAGCAGTTCTTC. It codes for CASRLDLAGAYNEQFF.

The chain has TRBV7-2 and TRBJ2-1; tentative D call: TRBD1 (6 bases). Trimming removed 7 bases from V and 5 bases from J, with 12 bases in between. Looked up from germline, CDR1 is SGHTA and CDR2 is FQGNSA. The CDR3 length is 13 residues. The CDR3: CASTLTGNNEQFF. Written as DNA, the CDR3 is TGTGCCAGCACGCTGACAGGAAACAATGAGCAGTTCTTC.

The DNA for the CDR3 is TGTGCCAGCAGCTTAGAGGTGTTCGGGGAGACCCAGTACTTC. It codes for CASSLEVFGETQYF. The rearrangement uses TRBV7-2 and TRBJ2-5, with unresolved D. This CDR3 region has 14 residues. Trimming cost V 1 base and J 5 bases, with 11 bases left between them. The germline V gene has CDR1 SGHTA and CDR2 FQGNSA. The whole variable domain, remainder taken from reference TRBV7-2 and TRBJ2-5, is GAGVSQSPSNKVTEKGKDVELRCDPISGHTALYWYRQSLGQGLEFLIYFQGNSAPDKSGLPSDRFSAERTGGSVSTLTIQRTQQEDSAVYLCASSLEVFGETQYFGPGTRLLVL.

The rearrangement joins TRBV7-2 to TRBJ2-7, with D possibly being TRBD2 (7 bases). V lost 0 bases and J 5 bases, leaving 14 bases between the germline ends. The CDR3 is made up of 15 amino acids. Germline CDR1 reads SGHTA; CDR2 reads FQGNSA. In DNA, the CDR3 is TGTGCCAGCAGCTTAGCGGGGGGGGCGCACCACGAGCAGTACTTC. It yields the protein CASSLAGGAHHEQYF. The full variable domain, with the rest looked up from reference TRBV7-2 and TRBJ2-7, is GAGVSQSPSNKVTEKGKDVELRCDPISGHTALYWYRQSLGQGLEFLIYFQGNSAPDKSGLPSDRFSAERTGGSVSTLTIQRTQQEDSAVYLCASSLAGGAHHEQYFGPGTRLTVT.

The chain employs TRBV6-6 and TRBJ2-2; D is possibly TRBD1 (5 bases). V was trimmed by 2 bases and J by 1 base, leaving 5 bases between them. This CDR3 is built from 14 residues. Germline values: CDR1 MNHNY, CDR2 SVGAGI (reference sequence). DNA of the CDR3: TGTGCCAGCAGTTACCAGGGGAACACCGGGGAGCTGTTTTTT. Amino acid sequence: CASSYQGNTGELFF.

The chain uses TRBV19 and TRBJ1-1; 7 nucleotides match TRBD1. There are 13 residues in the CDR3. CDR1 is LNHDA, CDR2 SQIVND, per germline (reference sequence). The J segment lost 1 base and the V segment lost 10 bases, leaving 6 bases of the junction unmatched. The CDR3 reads CATTQGPNTEAFF. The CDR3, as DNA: TGTGCCACTACACAGGGGCCGAACACTGAAGCTTTCTTT.

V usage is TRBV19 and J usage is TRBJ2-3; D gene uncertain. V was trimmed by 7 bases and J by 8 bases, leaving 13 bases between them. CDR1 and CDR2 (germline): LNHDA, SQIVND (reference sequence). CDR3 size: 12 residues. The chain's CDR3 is CASISWAGTQYF. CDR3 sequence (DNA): TGTGCCAGTATCAGTTGGGCAGGTACGCAGTATTTT.